The sequence of this T cell receptor beta chain was determined in a study of cytomegalovirus exposure and HLA in healthy donors. In the PCR, 60 Vbeta and 13 Jbeta primers were used. Measured with immunoSEQ multiplex PCR; TCRdb has only the in-frame clones, and not every one. The sample yields approximately 140,000 clones, of which the top ten take up 1.5% to 1.9%. Germline CDR1 SEHNR, CDR2 FQNEAQ (reference sequence). The CDR3 length is 15 residues. V shed 4 bases, J shed 1 base, and the junction held 6 bases outside the gene matches. Notes on the study in general: Some V segments (TRBV6-2 and TRBV6-3 among them) were excluded as indistinguishable.

About this clone itself: Antigen: not known.

The gene calls are TRBV7-9 and TRBJ1-1; 7 nucleotides match TRBD1. The receptor was isolated from a woman between 40 and 50 years old in good health and CMV-seronegative. Sequences were obtained from PBMCs. The CDR3 DNA is TGTGCCAGCAGCTCCCAGGGGACAGCGAACACTGAAGCTTTCTTT. Its protein product is CASSSQGTANTEAFF.